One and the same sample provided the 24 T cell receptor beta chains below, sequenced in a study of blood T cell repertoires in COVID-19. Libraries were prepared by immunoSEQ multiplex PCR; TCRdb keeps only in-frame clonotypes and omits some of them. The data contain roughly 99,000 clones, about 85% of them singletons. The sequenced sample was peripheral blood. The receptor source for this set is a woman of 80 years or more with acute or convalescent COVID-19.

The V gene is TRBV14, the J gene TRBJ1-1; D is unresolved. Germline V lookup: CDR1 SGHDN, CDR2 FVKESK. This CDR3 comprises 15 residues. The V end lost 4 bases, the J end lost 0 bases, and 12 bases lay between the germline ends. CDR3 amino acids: CASSPGLGLNTEAFF. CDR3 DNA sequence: TGTGCCAGCAGCCCCGGACTGGGTCTGAACACTGAAGCTTTCTTT.

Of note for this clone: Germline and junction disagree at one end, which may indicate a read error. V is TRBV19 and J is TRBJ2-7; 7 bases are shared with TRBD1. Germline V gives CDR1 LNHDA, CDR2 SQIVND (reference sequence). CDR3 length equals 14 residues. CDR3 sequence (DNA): TGTGCCGGTAGCCGGACAGGAGCCCCTTACGAGCAGTACTTC. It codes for CAGSRTGAPYEQYF.

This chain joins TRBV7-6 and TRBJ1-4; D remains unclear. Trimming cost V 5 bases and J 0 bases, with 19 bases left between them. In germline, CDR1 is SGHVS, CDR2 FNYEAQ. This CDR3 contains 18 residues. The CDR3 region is CASSRVEAYSATNEKLFF. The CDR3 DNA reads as TGTGCCAGCAGCCGCGTCGAGGCCTACTCTGCAACTAATGAAAAACTGTTTTTT.

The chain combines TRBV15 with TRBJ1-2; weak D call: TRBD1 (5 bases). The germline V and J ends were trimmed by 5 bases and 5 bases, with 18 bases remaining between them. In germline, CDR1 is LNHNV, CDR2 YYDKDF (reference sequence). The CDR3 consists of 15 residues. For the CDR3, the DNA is TGTGCCACCAGCGCCCGGGACTCCCTGGGGTATGGCTACACCTTC. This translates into CATSARDSLGYGYTF.

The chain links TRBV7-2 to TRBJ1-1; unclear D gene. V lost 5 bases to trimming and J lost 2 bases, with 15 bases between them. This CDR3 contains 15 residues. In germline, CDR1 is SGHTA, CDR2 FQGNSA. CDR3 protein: CASSTPGLPNTEAFF. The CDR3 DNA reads TGTGCCAGCAGCACCCCAGGTCTACCTAACACTGAAGCTTTCTTT.

The CDR3 is CASSPQSSNYGYTF. CDR3 sequence (DNA): TGTGCCAGCAGCCCACAGAGCTCCAACTATGGCTACACCTTC. V gene TRBV9 combines with J gene TRBJ1-2; D unclear. Looked up from germline, CDR1 is SGDLS and CDR2 is YYNGEE. The CDR3 extends over 14 amino acids. V dropped 4 bases and J dropped 2 bases, with 12 bases sitting between them.

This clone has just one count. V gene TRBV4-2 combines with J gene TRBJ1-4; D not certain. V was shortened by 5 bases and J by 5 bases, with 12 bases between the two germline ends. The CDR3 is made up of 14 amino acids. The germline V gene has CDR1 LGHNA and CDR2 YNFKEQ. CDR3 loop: CASSIARGNEKLFF. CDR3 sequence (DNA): TGTGCCAGCAGCATCGCACGCGGAAATGAAAAACTGTTTTTT.

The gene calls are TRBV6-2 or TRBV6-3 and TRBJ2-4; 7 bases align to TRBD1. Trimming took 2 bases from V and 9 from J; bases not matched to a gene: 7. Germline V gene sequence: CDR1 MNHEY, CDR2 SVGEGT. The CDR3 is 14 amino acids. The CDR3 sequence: CASSYPKTGSIQYF. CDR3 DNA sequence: TGTGCCAGCAGTTACCCAAAGACAGGGAGCATTCAGTACTTC.

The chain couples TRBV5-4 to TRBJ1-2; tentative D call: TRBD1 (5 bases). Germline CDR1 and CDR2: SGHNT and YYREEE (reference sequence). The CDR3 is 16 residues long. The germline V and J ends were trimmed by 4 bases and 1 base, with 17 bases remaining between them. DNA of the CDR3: TGTGCCAGCAGCCGGACTCACACCGGGGGTAACTATGGCTACACCTTC. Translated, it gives CASSRTHTGGNYGYTF.

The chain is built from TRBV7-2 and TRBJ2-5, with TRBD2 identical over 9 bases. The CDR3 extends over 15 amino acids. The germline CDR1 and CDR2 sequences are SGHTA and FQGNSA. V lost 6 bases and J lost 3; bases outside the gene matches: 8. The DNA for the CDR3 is TGTGCCAGCAGTCGACGTAGCGGGGGCAAAGAGACCCAGTACTTC. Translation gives CASSRRSGGKETQYF.

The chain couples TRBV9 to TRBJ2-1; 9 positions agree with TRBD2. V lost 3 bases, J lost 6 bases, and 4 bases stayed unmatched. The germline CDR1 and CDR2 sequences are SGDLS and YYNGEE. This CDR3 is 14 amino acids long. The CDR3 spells CASSARGGVNEQFF. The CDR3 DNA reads TGTGCCAGCAGCGCGCGGGGGGGCGTCAATGAGCAGTTCTTC.

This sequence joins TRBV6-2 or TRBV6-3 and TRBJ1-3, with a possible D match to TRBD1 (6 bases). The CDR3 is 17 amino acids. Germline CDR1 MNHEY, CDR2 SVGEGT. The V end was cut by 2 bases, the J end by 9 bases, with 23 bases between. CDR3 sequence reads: CASSYQPLGHHKGTIYF. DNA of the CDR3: TGTGCCAGCAGTTACCAACCACTGGGACACCATAAGGGCACCATATATTTT.

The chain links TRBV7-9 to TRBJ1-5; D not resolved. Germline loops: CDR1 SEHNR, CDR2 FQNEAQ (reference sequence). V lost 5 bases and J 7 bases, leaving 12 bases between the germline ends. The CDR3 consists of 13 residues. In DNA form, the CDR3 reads TGTGCCAGCAGCCCAACCTCGGGACAGCCCCAGCATTTT. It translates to CASSPTSGQPQHF.

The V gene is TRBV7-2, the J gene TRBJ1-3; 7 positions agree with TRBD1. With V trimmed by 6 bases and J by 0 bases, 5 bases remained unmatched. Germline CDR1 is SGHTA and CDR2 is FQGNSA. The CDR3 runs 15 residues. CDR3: CASSLDRSSGNTIYF. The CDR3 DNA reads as TGTGCCAGCAGTTTGGACAGGAGCTCTGGAAACACCATATATTTT.

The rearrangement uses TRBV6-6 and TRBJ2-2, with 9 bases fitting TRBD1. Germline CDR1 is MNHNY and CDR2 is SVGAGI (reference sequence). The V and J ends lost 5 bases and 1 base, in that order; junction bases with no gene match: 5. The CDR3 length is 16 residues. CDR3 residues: CASSVTGGGNTGELFF. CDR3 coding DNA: TGTGCCAGCAGTGTCACAGGGGGCGGGAACACCGGGGAGCTGTTTTTT.

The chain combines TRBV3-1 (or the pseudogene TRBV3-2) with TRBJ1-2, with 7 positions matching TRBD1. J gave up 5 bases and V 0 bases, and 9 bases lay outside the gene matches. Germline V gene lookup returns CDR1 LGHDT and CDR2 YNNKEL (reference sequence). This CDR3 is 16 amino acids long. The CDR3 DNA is TGTGCCAGCAGCCAAGATCAGGGACAGCGGAAATATGGCTACACCTTC. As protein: CASSQDQGQRKYGYTF.

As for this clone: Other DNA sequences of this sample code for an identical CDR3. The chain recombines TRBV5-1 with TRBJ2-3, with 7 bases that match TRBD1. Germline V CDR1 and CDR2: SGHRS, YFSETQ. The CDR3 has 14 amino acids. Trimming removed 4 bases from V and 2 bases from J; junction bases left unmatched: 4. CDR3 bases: TGCGCCAGCAGCCTCGGACAGGACACAGATACGCAGTATTTT. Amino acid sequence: CASSLGQDTDTQYF.

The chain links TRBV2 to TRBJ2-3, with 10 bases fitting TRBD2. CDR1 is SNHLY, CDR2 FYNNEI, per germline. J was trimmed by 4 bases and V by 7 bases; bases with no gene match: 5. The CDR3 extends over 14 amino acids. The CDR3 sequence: CASILAGKSDTQYF. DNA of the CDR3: TGTGCCAGCATACTAGCGGGGAAGTCAGATACGCAGTATTTT.

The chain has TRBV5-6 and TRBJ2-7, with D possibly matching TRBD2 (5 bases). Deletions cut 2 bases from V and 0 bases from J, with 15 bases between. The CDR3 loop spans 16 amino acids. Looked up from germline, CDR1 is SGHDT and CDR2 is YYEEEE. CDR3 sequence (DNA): TGTGCCAGCAGCTTTTACACGGGGTTCAGCTCCTACGAGCAGTACTTC. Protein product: CASSFYTGFSSYEQYF. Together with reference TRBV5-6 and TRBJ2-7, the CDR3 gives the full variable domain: DAGVTQSPTHLIKTRGQQVTLRCSPKSGHDTVSWYQQALGQGPQFIFQYYEEEERQRGNFPDRFSGHQFPNYSSELNVNALLLGDSALYLCASSFYTGFSSYEQYFGPGTRLTVT.

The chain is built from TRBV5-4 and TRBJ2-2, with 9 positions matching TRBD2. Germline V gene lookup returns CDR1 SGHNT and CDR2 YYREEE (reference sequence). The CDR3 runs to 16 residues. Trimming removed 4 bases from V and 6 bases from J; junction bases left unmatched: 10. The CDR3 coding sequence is TGTGCCAGCAGCCCCCGACTAGCGGCAGGTCCCGGGGAGCTGTTTTTT. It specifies CASSPRLAAGPGELFF.

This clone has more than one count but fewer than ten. Written as DNA, the CDR3 is TGTGCCACCTCGATGGTGGCTAGCTCTGAGACCCAGTACTTC. This codes for CATSMVASSETQYF. J is TRBJ2-5 and V is TRBV19; possibly TRBD2 for D (5 bases). The V and J ends lost 10 bases and 5 bases respectively, with 20 bases between them. The CDR3 totals 14 residues. Germline V gene sequence: CDR1 LNHDA, CDR2 SQIVND (reference sequence).

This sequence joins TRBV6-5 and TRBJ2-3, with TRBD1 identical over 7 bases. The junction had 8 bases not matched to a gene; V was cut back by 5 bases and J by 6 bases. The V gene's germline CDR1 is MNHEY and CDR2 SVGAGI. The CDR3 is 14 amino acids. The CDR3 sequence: CASSPILQGDTQYF. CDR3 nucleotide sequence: TGTGCCAGCAGTCCCATCTTACAGGGGGATACGCAGTATTTT.

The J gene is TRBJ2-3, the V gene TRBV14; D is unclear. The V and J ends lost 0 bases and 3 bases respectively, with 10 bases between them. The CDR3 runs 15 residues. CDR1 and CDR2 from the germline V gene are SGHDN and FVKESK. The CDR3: CASSQDRFSTDTQYF. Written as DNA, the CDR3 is TGTGCCAGCAGCCAAGACAGGTTCAGTACAGATACGCAGTATTTT.

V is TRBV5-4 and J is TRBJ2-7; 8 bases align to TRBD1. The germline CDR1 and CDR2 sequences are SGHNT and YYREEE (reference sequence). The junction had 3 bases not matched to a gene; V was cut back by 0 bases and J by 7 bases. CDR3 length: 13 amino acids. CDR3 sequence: CASSLERQGEQYF. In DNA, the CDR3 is TGTGCCAGCAGCTTGGAACGACAGGGGGAGCAGTACTTC.